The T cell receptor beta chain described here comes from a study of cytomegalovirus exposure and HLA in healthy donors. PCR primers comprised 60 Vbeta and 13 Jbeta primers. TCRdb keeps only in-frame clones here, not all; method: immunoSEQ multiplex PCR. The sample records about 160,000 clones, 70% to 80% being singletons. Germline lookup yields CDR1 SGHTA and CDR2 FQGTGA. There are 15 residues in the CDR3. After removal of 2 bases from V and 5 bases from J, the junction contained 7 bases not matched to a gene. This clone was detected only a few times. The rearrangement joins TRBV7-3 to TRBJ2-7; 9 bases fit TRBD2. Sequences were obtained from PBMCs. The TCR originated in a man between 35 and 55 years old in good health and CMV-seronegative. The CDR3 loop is CASSLRLAGRNEQYF. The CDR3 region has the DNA TGTGCCAGCAGCTTACGGCTAGCGGGGAGAAACGAGCAGTACTTC.